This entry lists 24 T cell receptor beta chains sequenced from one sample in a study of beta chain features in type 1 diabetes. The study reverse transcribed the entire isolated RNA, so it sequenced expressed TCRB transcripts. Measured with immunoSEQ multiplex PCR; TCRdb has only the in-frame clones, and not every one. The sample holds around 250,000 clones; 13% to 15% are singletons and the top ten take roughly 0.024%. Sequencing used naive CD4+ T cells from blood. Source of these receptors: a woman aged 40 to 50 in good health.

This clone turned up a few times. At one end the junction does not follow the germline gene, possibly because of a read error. CDR3 sequence reads: CASSLAGVSETQYF. The CDR3 DNA reads TGTGCCAGCAGTTTAGCGGGGGTATCAGAGACCCAGTACTTC. The chain links TRBV11-2 to TRBJ2-5; TRBD2 matches 9 bases. Germline V gene sequence: CDR1 SGHAT, CDR2 FQNNGV. This CDR3 has 14 amino acids.

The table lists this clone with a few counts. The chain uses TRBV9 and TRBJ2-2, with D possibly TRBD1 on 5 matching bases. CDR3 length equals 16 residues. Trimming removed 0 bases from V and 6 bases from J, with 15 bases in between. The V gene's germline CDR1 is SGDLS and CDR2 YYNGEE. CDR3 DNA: TGTGCCAGCAGCGTAGAAGGGGCTACCTCCGCCGGGGAGCTGTTTTTT. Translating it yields CASSVEGATSAGELFF.

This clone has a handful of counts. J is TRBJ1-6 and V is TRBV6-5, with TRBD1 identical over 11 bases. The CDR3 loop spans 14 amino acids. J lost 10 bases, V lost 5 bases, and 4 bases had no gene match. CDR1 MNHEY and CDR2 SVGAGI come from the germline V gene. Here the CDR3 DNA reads TGTGCCAGCAGTAGGGGGACAGGGGGGTCACCCCTCCACTTT. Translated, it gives CASSRGTGGSPLHF.

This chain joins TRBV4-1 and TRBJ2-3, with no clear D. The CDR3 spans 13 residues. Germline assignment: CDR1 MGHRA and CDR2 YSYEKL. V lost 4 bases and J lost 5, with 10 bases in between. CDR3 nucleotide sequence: TGCGCCAGCAGCCGGAGTACAATAGATACGCAGTATTTT. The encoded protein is CASSRSTIDTQYF.

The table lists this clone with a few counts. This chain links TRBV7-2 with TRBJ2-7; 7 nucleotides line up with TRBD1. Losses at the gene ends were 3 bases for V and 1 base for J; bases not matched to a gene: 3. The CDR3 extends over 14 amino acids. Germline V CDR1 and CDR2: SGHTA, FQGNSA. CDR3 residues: CASSFGTASYEQYF. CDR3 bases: TGTGCCAGCAGCTTTGGGACAGCTTCCTACGAGCAGTACTTC.

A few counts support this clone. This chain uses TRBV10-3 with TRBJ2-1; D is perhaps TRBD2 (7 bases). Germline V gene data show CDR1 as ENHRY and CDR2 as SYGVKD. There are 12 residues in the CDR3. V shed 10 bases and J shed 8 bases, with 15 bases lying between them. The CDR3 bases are TGTGCCACCATAGGGGGAGGGTATGAGCAGTTCTTC. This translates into CATIGGGYEQFF.

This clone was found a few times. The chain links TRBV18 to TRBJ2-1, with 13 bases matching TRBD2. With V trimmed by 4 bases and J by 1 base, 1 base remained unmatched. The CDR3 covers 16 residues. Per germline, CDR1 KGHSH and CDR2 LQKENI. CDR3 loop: CASSRLAGGSYNEQFF. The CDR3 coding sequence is TGTGCCAGCTCACGACTAGCGGGGGGTTCCTACAATGAGCAGTTCTTC. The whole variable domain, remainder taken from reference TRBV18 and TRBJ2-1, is NAGVMQNPRHLVRRRGQEARLRCSPMKGHSHVYWYRQLPEEGLKFMVYLQKENIIDESGMPKERFSAEFPKEGPSILRIQQVVRGDSAAYFCASSRLAGGSYNEQFFGPGTRLTVL.

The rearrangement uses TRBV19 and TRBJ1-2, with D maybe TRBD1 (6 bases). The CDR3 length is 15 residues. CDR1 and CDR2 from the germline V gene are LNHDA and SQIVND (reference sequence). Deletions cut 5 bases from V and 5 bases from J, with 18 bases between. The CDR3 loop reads CASSRRRTEVYGYTF. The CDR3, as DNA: TGTGCCAGTAGTCGCCGTAGGACAGAAGTTTATGGCTACACCTTC.

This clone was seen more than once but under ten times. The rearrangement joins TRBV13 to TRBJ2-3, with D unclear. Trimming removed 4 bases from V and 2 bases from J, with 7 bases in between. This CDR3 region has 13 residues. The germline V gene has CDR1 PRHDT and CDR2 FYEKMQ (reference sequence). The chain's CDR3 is CASSSLNTDTQYF. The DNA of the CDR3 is TGTGCCAGCAGCTCCCTAAACACAGATACGCAGTATTTT.

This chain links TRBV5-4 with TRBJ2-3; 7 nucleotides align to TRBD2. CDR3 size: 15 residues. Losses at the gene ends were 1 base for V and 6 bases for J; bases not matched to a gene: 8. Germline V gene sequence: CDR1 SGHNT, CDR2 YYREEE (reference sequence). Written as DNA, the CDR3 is TGTGCCAGCAGCTTGTCAGGACTAGGGTCGGATACGCAGTATTTT. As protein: CASSLSGLGSDTQYF.

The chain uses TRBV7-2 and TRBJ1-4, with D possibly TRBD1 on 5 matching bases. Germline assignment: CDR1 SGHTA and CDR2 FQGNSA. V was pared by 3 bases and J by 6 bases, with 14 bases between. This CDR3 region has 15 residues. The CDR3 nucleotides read TGTGCCAGCAGCTTTGGGCGGGGGTCGTATGAAAAACTGTTTTTT. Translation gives CASSFGRGSYEKLFF.

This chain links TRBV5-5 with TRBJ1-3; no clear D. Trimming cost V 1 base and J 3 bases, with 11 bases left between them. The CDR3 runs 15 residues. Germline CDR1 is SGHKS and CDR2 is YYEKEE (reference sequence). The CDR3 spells CASSLRVEFGNTIYF. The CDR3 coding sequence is TGTGCCAGCAGCTTGCGGGTGGAGTTTGGAAACACCATATATTTT. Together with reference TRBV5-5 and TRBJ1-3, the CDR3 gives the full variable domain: DAGVTQSPTHLIKTRGQQVTLRCSPISGHKSVSWYQQVLGQGPQFIFQYYEKEERGRGNFPDRFSARQFPNYSSELNVNALLLGDSALYLCASSLRVEFGNTIYFGEGSWLTVV.

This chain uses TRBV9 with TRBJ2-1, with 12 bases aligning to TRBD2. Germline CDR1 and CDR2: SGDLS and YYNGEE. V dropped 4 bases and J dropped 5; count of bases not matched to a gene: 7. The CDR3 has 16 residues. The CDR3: CASSTRLAGANNEQFF. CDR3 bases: TGTGCCAGCAGCACGAGACTAGCGGGGGCCAACAATGAGCAGTTCTTC.

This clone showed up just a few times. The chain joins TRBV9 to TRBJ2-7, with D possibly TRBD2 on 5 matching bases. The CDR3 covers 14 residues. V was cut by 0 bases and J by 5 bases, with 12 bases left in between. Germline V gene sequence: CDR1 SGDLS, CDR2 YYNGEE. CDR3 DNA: TGTGCCAGCAGCGTAGGCGGTCTAGCTGACGAGCAGTACTTC. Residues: CASSVGGLADEQYF. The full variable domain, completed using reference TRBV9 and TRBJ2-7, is DSGVTQTPKHLITATGQRVTLRCSPRSGDLSVYWYQQSLDQGLQFLIQYYNGEERAKGNILERFSAQQFPDLHSELNLSSLELGDSALYFCASSVGGLADEQYFGPGTRLTVT.

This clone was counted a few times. CDR3 bases: TGTGCCAGCAGCTCGCGCGAGCTCATGAACACTGAAGCTTTCTTT. It specifies CASSSRELMNTEAFF. The genes are TRBV5-4 and TRBJ1-1; D gene uncertain. This CDR3 is 15 amino acids long. V was shortened by 3 bases and J by 0 bases, with 12 bases between the two germline ends. Germline CDR1 is SGHNT and CDR2 is YYREEE (reference sequence).

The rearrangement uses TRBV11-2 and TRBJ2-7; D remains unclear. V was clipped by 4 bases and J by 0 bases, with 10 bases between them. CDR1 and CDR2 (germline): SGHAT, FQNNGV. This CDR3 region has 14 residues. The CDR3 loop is CASSSSTYSYEQYF. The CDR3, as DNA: TGTGCCAGCAGCTCCTCGACATACTCCTACGAGCAGTACTTC.

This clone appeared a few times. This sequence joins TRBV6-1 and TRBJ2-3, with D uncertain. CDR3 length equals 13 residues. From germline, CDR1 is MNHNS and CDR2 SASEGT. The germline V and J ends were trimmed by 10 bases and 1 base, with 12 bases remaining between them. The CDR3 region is CATLRRGTDTQYF. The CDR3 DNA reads TGTGCCACACTAAGGAGAGGCACAGATACGCAGTATTTT.

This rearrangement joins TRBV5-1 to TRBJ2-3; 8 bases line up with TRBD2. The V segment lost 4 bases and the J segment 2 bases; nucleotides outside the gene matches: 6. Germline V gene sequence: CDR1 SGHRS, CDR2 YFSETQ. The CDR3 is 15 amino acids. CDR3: CASSLPGGATDTQYF. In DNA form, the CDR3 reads TGCGCCAGCAGCCTACCGGGGGGGGCCACAGATACGCAGTATTTT.

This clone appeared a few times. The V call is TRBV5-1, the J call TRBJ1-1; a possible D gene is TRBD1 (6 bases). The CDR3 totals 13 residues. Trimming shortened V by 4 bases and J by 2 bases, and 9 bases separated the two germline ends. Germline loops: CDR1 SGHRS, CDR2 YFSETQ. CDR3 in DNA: TGCGCCAGCAGCCCGGACAGTAACACTGAAGCTTTCTTT. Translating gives CASSPDSNTEAFF.

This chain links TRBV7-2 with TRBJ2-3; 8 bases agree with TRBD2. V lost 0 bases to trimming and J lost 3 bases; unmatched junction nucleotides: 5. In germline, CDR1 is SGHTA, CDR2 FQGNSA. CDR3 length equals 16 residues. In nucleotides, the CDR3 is TGTGCCAGCAGCTTAGCTAGCGGGGCCGGAACAGATACGCAGTATTTT. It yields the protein CASSLASGAGTDTQYF.

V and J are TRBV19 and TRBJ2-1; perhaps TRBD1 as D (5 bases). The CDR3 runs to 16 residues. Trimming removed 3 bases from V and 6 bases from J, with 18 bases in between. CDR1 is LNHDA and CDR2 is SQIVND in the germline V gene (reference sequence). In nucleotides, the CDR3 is TGTGCCAGTAGTATCCCAATTGGGGTAGACAGCAATGAGCAGTTCTTC. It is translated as CASSIPIGVDSNEQFF.

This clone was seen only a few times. The CDR3 protein is CASSIGEETQYF. CDR3 in DNA: TGTGCCAGCAGTATTGGAGAAGAGACCCAGTACTTC. The chain joins TRBV2 to TRBJ2-5; D gene ambiguous. Trimming cost V 5 bases and J 3 bases, with 7 bases left between them. This CDR3 has 12 residues. The V gene's germline CDR1 is SNHLY and CDR2 FYNNEI.

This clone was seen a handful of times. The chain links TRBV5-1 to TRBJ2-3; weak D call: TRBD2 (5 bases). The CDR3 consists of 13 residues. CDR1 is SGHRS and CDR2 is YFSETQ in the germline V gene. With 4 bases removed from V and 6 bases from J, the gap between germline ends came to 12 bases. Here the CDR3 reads CASSAILADTQYF. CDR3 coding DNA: TGCGCCAGCAGCGCTATCCTAGCCGATACGCAGTATTTT.

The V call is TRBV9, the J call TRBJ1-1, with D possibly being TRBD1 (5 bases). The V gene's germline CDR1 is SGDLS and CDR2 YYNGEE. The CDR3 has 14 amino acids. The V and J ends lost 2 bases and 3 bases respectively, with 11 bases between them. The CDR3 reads CASSVRVRDTEAFF. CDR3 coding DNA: TGTGCCAGCAGCGTCAGGGTTCGGGACACTGAAGCTTTCTTT.